Detailed here is one T cell receptor (beta chain). These data come from a study of beta chain features in type 1 diabetes. The whole isolated RNA underwent reverse transcription, so sequencing captured expressed TCRB transcripts. Profiled with immunoSEQ multiplex PCR; TCRdb holds only in-frame clones, not every one. The sample records 360,000 or so clones, about 19% being singletons. V gave up 0 bases and J gave up 4 bases; unmatched junction bases: 0. Germline V gene sequence: CDR1 SGHAT, CDR2 FQNNGV. The CDR3 totals 15 residues. V gene TRBV11-2 combines with J gene TRBJ2-3; 11 bases line up with TRBD2. The clonotype comes from a woman under 30 in good health. The sample taken for sequencing was naive CD4+ T cells from blood. As DNA, the CDR3 is TGTGCCAGCAGCTTAGATAGCGGGGGGGCAGATACGCAGTATTTT. Encoded protein: CASSLDSGGADTQYF.